The 18 T cell receptor beta chains below all came from one sample that was sequenced in a study of blood T cell repertoires in COVID-19. Assay used: immunoSEQ multiplex PCR; TCRdb lists only in-frame clones, some missing. The table includes approximately 290,000 clones, around nine tenths detected once. Sequenced sample: peripheral blood. Every receptor here comes from a woman in her thirties with COVID-19, enrolled during active disease.

The chain employs TRBV6-5 and TRBJ1-1; no clear D gene. The germline V gene encodes CDR1 MNHEY and CDR2 SVGAGI. This CDR3 is built from 14 residues. Trimming removed 2 bases at V and 5 bases at J, with 12 bases between. CDR3 in amino acids: CASSYRGLITEAFF. In DNA form, the CDR3 reads TGTGCCAGCAGTTACCGGGGTTTGATAACTGAAGCTTTCTTT.

The rearrangement uses TRBV10-3 and TRBJ2-1; TRBD2 matches 8 bases. The CDR3 runs to 14 residues. The V gene's germline CDR1 is ENHRY and CDR2 SYGVKD. J lost 8 bases, V lost 2 bases, and 5 bases had no gene match. The CDR3 nucleotides are TGTGCCATCAGTGAGGGTCGGCGGGGGGATGAGCAGTTCTTC. It is translated as CAISEGRRGDEQFF.

On this clone itself: The same CDR3 is also encoded by other DNA sequences in this sample. The chain recombines TRBV7-2 with TRBJ1-6; D uncertain. CDR1 is SGHTA and CDR2 is FQGNSA in the germline V gene. CDR3 size: 15 residues. The V end was cut by 1 base, the J end by 7 bases, with 11 bases between. This CDR3 reads CASSLGALPNSPLHF. The CDR3 DNA reads TGTGCCAGCAGCTTAGGTGCACTTCCCAATTCACCCCTCCACTTT. Full variable domain (rest looked up from reference TRBV7-2 and TRBJ1-6): GAGVSQSPSNKVTEKGKDVELRCDPISGHTALYWYRQSLGQGLEFLIYFQGNSAPDKSGLPSDRFSAERTGGSVSTLTIQRTQQEDSAVYLCASSLGALPNSPLHFGNGTRLTVT.

V usage is TRBV12-3 or TRBV12-4 and J usage is TRBJ2-5; perhaps TRBD2 as D (5 bases). The germline V and J ends were trimmed by 6 bases and 3 bases, with 8 bases remaining between them. The CDR3 is made up of 12 amino acids. The CDR3 here is CASSGEKETQYF. The CDR3 DNA reads as TGTGCCAGCAGCGGGGAAAAAGAGACCCAGTACTTC.

This clone has just one count. The chain is built from TRBV19 and TRBJ2-3; 8 bases are shared with TRBD2. Germline V gives CDR1 LNHDA, CDR2 SQIVND (reference sequence). J lost 4 bases, V lost 6 bases, and 9 bases had no gene match. There are 15 residues in the CDR3. The DNA of the CDR3 is TGTGCCAGTAGGATCGCCGGGGGGGCCGCAGATACGCAGTATTTT. It encodes CASRIAGGAADTQYF.

This chain links TRBV21-1 with TRBJ2-3; the DNA was not compared with TRBD2, the D call given in the table. TRBV21-1 is deemed a pseudogene. CDR3 length: 16 amino acids. This CDR3 is CASSKVGTGGPDTQYF. Written as DNA, the CDR3 is TGTGCCAGCAGCAAAGTCGGAACGGGGGGTCCAGATACGCAGTATTTT.

The rearrangement links TRBV6-4 to TRBJ2-1, with 12 bases lining up with TRBD2. Losses at the gene ends were 3 bases for V and 3 bases for J; bases not matched to a gene: 0. The length of the CDR3 is 15 residues. Germline-derived CDR1 and CDR2 are MRHNA and SNTAGT. Here the CDR3 DNA reads TGTGCCAGCAGTGAACTAGCGGGGGGCTACAATGAGCAGTTCTTC. Translating gives CASSELAGGYNEQFF.

This chain links TRBV5-1 with TRBJ1-2; TRBD1 matches 7 bases. The CDR3 runs 14 residues. The V gene end was trimmed by 4 bases and the J gene end by 1 base; junction bases not matched to a gene: 4. Germline V gene data show CDR1 as SGHRS and CDR2 as YFSETQ. CDR3 amino acids: CASSPGQVNYGYTF. The CDR3 DNA reads TGCGCCAGCAGCCCCGGACAGGTTAACTATGGCTACACCTTC.

The genes are TRBV15 and TRBJ1-1; TRBD1 is a possible D gene (5 bases). The CDR3 sequence is 13 residues long. Germline V gives CDR1 LNHNV, CDR2 YYDKDF (reference sequence). The V and J ends lost 3 bases and 2 bases respectively, with 7 bases between them. As DNA, the CDR3 is TGTGCCACCAGCAGGACAGTAAACACTGAAGCTTTCTTT. It encodes CATSRTVNTEAFF.

The J gene is TRBJ1-1, the V gene TRBV4-1; no reliable D call. The germline V gene has CDR1 MGHRA and CDR2 YSYEKL. Trimming took 1 base from V and 0 from J, leaving 9 bases between them. This CDR3 is 15 amino acids long. The CDR3 nucleotides read TGCGCCAGCAGCCAAGTCGAGTTCATGAACACTGAAGCTTTCTTT. This sequence encodes CASSQVEFMNTEAFF.

V and J are TRBV9 and TRBJ1-2; no firm D call. V lost 3 bases, J lost 0 bases, and 9 bases lay in between. Germline V CDR1 and CDR2: SGDLS, YYNGEE. The CDR3 consists of 14 residues. For the CDR3, the DNA is TGTGCCAGCAGCGGTGGTTCTACTAACTATGGCTACACCTTC. This encodes CASSGGSTNYGYTF. The entire variable domain, with the rest obtained from reference TRBV9 and TRBJ1-2, is as follows: DSGVTQTPKHLITATGQRVTLRCSPRSGDLSVYWYQQSLDQGLQFLIQYYNGEERAKGNILERFSAQQFPDLHSELNLSSLELGDSALYFCASSGGSTNYGYTFGSGTRLTVV.

The CDR3, as DNA: TGTGCCAGCAGCCCGAGACAAGCCTATAATTCACCCCTCCACTTT. Translation: CASSPRQAYNSPLHF. The V and J genes are TRBV11-2 and TRBJ1-6; D gene ambiguous. This CDR3 has 15 residues. The germline CDR1 and CDR2 sequences are SGHAT and FQNNGV. The V gene lost 5 bases and the J gene lost 2 bases, with 10 bases spanning the gap. Combining the CDR3 with reference TRBV11-2 and TRBJ1-6 gives the whole variable domain EAGVAQSPRYKIIEKRQSVAFWCNPISGHATLYWYQQILGQGPKLLIQFQNNGVVDDSQLPKDRFSAERLKGVDSTLKIQPAKLEDSAVYLCASSPRQAYNSPLHFGNGTRLTVT.

V usage is TRBV29-1 and J usage is TRBJ2-3; 11 bases align to TRBD2. CDR3 length: 16 residues. The V gene end was trimmed by 2 bases and the J gene end by 6 bases; junction bases not matched to a gene: 10. Germline V gene lookup returns CDR1 SQVTM and CDR2 ANQGSEA. The CDR3 is CSVEFALAGGPDTQYF. As DNA, the CDR3 is TGCAGCGTTGAATTTGCCTTAGCGGGGGGGCCGGATACGCAGTATTTT.

The chain has TRBV19 and TRBJ2-7, with TRBD1 as a possible D gene (6 bases). The germline gives CDR1 LNHDA, CDR2 SQIVND (reference sequence). V was cut by 5 bases and J by 4 bases, with 9 bases left in between. The length of the CDR3 is 12 residues. This chain's CDR3 is CASSAGVYEQYF. CDR3 nucleotide sequence: TGTGCCAGTAGTGCAGGGGTTTACGAGCAGTACTTC.

The chain links TRBV2 to TRBJ2-5, with D perhaps matching TRBD2 (6 bases). The CDR3 sequence is 13 residues long. With 8 bases removed from V and 4 bases from J, the gap between germline ends came to 14 bases. The germline V gene has CDR1 SNHLY and CDR2 FYNNEI. The CDR3 bases are TGTGCCAGCTACCGGGACTTAAGAGAGACCCAGTACTTC. It translates to CASYRDLRETQYF.

This rearrangement joins TRBV19 to TRBJ2-2, with D uncertain. Trimming cost V 5 bases and J 4 bases, with 11 bases left between them. The germline V gene encodes CDR1 LNHDA and CDR2 SQIVND (reference sequence). The CDR3 runs to 14 residues. The CDR3, as DNA: TGTGCCAGTAGTTCCCCAGGAAGCACCGGGGAGCTGTTTTTT. Its translation: CASSSPGSTGELFF.

The V and J genes are TRBV7-8 and TRBJ1-5; D might be TRBD1 (6 bases). This CDR3 region has 16 residues. Trimming took 1 base from V and 0 from J, leaving 10 bases between them. The germline CDR1 and CDR2 sequences are SGHVS and FQNEAQ. CDR3 nucleotide sequence: TGTGCCAGCAGCTTAGTGACAGGCAATAGCAATCAGCCCCAGCATTTT. This codes for CASSLVTGNSNQPQHF.

This chain connects TRBV4-1 to TRBJ1-2; 8 bases fit TRBD1. This CDR3 is 15 amino acids long. Germline V CDR1 and CDR2: MGHRA, YSYEKL. V shed 1 base, J shed 2 bases, and the junction held 3 bases outside the gene matches. The CDR3: CASSQVTGENYGYTF. The CDR3 DNA follows: TGCGCCAGCAGCCAAGTGACAGGGGAAAACTATGGCTACACCTTC.